This TCR beta chain originates from a study of OX40 agonist ivuxolimab in advanced cancers. Study information: A diagnosis of hepatocellular carcinoma, melanoma, renal cell or head and neck cancer was present in dose-escalation patients. Study-wide points: The CD4+ and CD8+ T cells in the blood had expanded clonally by week 6 at 0.1 to 3.0 mg/kg.

TCRdb keeps only in-frame clones here, not all; method: immunoSEQ multiplex PCR. The sample carries tens of thousands of clones, approximately 86% recorded once. If patients had autoimmune disease history or systemic immunosuppression, they were excluded. Points on this clone: The target antigen is unknown.

Germline V gives CDR1 SGDLS, CDR2 YYNGEE. CDR3 size: 18 residues. J lost 1 base, V lost 0 bases, and 8 bases had no gene match. The sequencing here drew on CD4+ or CD8+ T cells sorted from blood, taken in a trial of the OX40 agonist ivuxolimab. The sequence derives from an adult with an advanced solid tumor such as melanoma, head and neck, liver or kidney cancer. The chain uses TRBV9 and TRBJ2-1; 9 bases map to TRBD2. CDR3 sequence (DNA): TGTGCCAGCAGCGTAGGCGCGGGAGGGCCGTTATCCTACAATGAGCAGTTCTTC. Its protein is CASSVGAGGPLSYNEQFF. The full variable domain, rest sourced from reference TRBV9 and TRBJ2-1, is DSGVTQTPKHLITATGQRVTLRCSPRSGDLSVYWYQQSLDQGLQFLIQYYNGEERAKGNILERFSAQQFPDLHSELNLSSLELGDSALYFCASSVGAGGPLSYNEQFFGPGTRLTVL.